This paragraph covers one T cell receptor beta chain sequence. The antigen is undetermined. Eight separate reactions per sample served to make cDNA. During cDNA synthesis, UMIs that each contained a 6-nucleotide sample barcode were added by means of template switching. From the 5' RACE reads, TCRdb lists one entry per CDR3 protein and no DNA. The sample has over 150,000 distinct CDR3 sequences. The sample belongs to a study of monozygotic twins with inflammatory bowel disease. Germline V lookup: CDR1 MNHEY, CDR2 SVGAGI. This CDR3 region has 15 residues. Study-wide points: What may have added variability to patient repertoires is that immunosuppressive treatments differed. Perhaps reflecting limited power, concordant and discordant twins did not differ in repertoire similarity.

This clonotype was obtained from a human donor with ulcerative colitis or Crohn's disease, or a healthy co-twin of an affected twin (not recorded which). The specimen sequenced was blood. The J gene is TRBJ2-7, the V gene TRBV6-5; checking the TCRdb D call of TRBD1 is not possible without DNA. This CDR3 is CASSSGGLGEDEQYF.